A single sample is the source of the 20 T cell receptor beta chains below, sequenced in a study of T cell responses to AZD1222 COVID-19 vaccine. Profiling relied on immunoSEQ multiplex PCR, and the TCRdb table lists in-frame clones only, not all of them. The sample holds roughly 120,000 clones, approximately 85% seen once. Material: peripheral blood, obtained on day 0 of MenACWY control vaccination. These receptors all come from an adult in good health.

The chain's CDR3 is CASSHPGAPLHF. CDR3 bases: TGCGCCAGCAGCCACCCAGGGGCACCCCTCCACTTT. This chain uses TRBV4-1 with TRBJ1-6, with D perhaps matching TRBD1 (6 bases). Deletions cut 3 bases from V and 11 bases from J, with 8 bases between. CDR1 is MGHRA and CDR2 is YSYEKL in the germline V gene. This CDR3 has 12 residues.

The chain couples TRBV5-1 to TRBJ2-2; no clear D. The CDR3 contains 13 residues. V shed 6 bases and J shed 0 bases, with 6 bases lying between them. CDR1 and CDR2 (germline): SGHRS, YFSETQ. Written as DNA, the CDR3 is TGCGCCAGCAAGCTCCCGAACACCGGGGAGCTGTTTTTT. It specifies CASKLPNTGELFF.

The chain couples TRBV3-1 (or the pseudogene TRBV3-2) to TRBJ2-7, with 9 bases matching TRBD1. The ends lost 1 base at V and 3 bases at J; junction bases unmatched: 1. Per germline, CDR1 LGHDT and CDR2 YNNKEL (reference sequence). There are 14 residues in the CDR3. CDR3: CASSQAGQGYEQYF. The CDR3 nucleotides are TGTGCCAGCAGCCAAGCGGGACAGGGCTACGAGCAGTACTTC.

This clone was detected once. This chain uses TRBV11-3 with TRBJ2-7; a weak D match, TRBD1 (5 bases). V lost 5 bases and J 3 bases, leaving 11 bases between the germline ends. The CDR3 runs to 13 residues. Per germline, CDR1 SGHNT and CDR2 YENEEA. Here the CDR3 reads CASSQDTGYEQYF. For the CDR3, the DNA is TGTGCCAGCAGCCAAGACACAGGCTACGAGCAGTACTTC. The full variable domain, rest sourced from reference TRBV11-3 and TRBJ2-7, is EAGVVQSPRYKIIEKKQPVAFWCNPISGHNTLYWYLQNLGQGPELLIRYENEEAVDDSQLPKDRFSAERLKGVDSTLKIQPAELGDSAVYLCASSQDTGYEQYFGPGTRLTVT.

This chain connects TRBV4-2 to TRBJ1-1, with 7 bases that match TRBD1. J lost 4 bases, V lost 1 base, and 6 bases had no gene match. Germline assignment: CDR1 LGHNA and CDR2 YNFKEQ. This CDR3 spans 15 amino acids. The CDR3 DNA follows: TGTGCCAGCAGCCAAGGAGGAAGGGGGCCCACTGAAGCTTTCTTT. Its protein product is CASSQGGRGPTEAFF.

This chain uses TRBV29-1 with TRBJ1-2; 7 bases align to TRBD1. Germline CDR1 reads SQVTM; CDR2 reads ANQGSEA. V lost 3 bases and J lost 1; bases outside the gene matches: 2. The CDR3 sequence is 13 residues long. CDR3 in DNA: TGCAGCGTTGAGACAGGGAGTAACTATGGCTACACCTTC. This translates into CSVETGSNYGYTF.

The V call is TRBV30, the J call TRBJ2-7, with no clear D. Trimming pared 8 bases from V and 7 bases from J, leaving 21 bases between. The CDR3 has 13 amino acids. Germline assignment: CDR1 GTSNPN and CDR2 SVGIG (reference sequence). The CDR3 loop is CAGMGMINEEQYF. The CDR3 nucleotides read TGTGCCGGAATGGGAATGATCAATGAAGAGCAGTACTTC.

V usage is TRBV18 and J usage is TRBJ1-3, with unresolved D. Germline lookup yields CDR1 KGHSH and CDR2 LQKENI. V dropped 2 bases and J dropped 0 bases, with 8 bases sitting between them. This CDR3 has 15 residues. The CDR3 region has the DNA TGTGCCAGCTCACCAGCTAGGGACTCTGGAAACACCATATATTTT. It yields the protein CASSPARDSGNTIYF.

The chain carries TRBV5-4 and TRBJ2-5, with no clear D. V was pared by 5 bases and J by 5 bases, with 10 bases between. This CDR3 has 12 residues. CDR1 SGHNT and CDR2 YYREEE come from the germline V gene (reference sequence). The CDR3 nucleotides read TGTGCCAGCAGGTCGGATAAGGAGACCCAGTACTTC. Translating gives CASRSDKETQYF.

The chain links TRBV25-1 to TRBJ1-1, with D possibly matching TRBD1 (6 bases). CDR1 is MGHDK and CDR2 is SYGVNS in the germline V gene. Deletions cut 1 base from V and 2 bases from J, with 8 bases between. This CDR3 spans 14 amino acids. For the CDR3, the DNA is TGTGCCAGCAGTGAATGGGGGGCCAACACTGAAGCTTTCTTT. Protein product: CASSEWGANTEAFF.

The rearrangement uses TRBV10-3 and TRBJ2-7, with a possible D match to TRBD1 (5 bases). Germline CDR1 is ENHRY and CDR2 is SYGVKD. The CDR3 has 15 residues. V lost 2 bases to trimming and J lost 3 bases, with 14 bases between them. CDR3 amino acids: CAISERGSPVYEQYF. The CDR3 DNA sequence: TGTGCCATCAGTGAGAGGGGTAGCCCGGTCTACGAGCAGTACTTC.

The chain joins TRBV5-4 to TRBJ1-2; possible D gene TRBD1, 6 bases. The CDR3 sequence is 14 residues long. V shed 4 bases and J shed 4 bases, with 14 bases lying between them. Germline CDR1 SGHNT, CDR2 YYREEE (reference sequence). The CDR3 sequence: CASSLLQGSYGYTF. CDR3 sequence (DNA): TGTGCCAGCAGCCTACTACAGGGTTCCTATGGCTACACCTTC. The whole variable domain, filled in from reference TRBV5-4 and TRBJ1-2, reads ETGVTQSPTHLIKTRGQQVTLRCSSQSGHNTVSWYQQALGQGPQFIFQYYREEENGRGNFPPRFSGLQFPNYSSELNVNALELDDSALYLCASSLLQGSYGYTFGSGTRLTVV.

This clone is a singleton in its sample. The chain links TRBV9 to TRBJ2-2; the D is unclear. CDR3 length: 14 amino acids. The V gene lost 0 bases and the J gene lost 5 bases, with 8 bases spanning the gap. The germline gives CDR1 SGDLS, CDR2 YYNGEE. CDR3 sequence: CASSVGVGTGELFF. CDR3 bases: TGTGCCAGCAGCGTAGGGGTGGGGACCGGGGAGCTGTTTTTT.

This chain uses TRBV14 with TRBJ1-1; TRBD1 aligns across 8 bases. Trimming cost V 0 bases and J 4 bases; bases outside gene matches: 7. This CDR3 is built from 16 residues. The germline CDR1 and CDR2 sequences are SGHDN and FVKESK. CDR3 protein: CASSQEDRGWGTEAFF. The CDR3 bases are TGTGCCAGCAGCCAAGAAGACAGGGGATGGGGCACTGAAGCTTTCTTT.

This chain links TRBV27 with TRBJ1-4; D may be TRBD1 (5 bases). CDR3 length: 15 amino acids. Germline-derived CDR1 and CDR2 are MNHEY and SMNVEV (reference sequence). Trimming cost V 5 bases and J 2 bases, with 12 bases left between them. The CDR3 loop is CASSPLRVTNEKLFF. The DNA of the CDR3 is TGTGCCAGCAGTCCCCTCAGGGTCACTAATGAAAAACTGTTTTTT.

This clone has just a few counts. The chain links TRBV9 to TRBJ1-4, with 8 bases lining up with TRBD1. The germline gives CDR1 SGDLS, CDR2 YYNGEE. Germline trimming cut 4 bases from V and 6 bases from J; bases unmatched to any gene: 20. The CDR3 is 19 residues long. The CDR3 spells CASSPQRYSRGPGDEKLFF. In DNA, the CDR3 is TGTGCCAGCAGCCCCCAAAGGTACTCCAGGGGGCCCGGGGATGAAAAACTGTTTTTT.

V gene TRBV7-2 combines with J gene TRBJ2-5; 10 bases are shared with TRBD2. V lost 3 bases and J lost 4; bases outside the gene matches: 11. There are 17 residues in the CDR3. Germline CDR1 reads SGHTA; CDR2 reads FQGNSA. The CDR3 loop reads CASSFSSLAGAGETQYF. In nucleotides, the CDR3 is TGTGCCAGCAGCTTTTCCTCTCTAGCGGGGGCAGGAGAGACCCAGTACTTC.

The CDR3 spells CASSVGTLWTEAFF. In DNA, the CDR3 is TGTGCCAGCAGCGTAGGGACCCTGTGGACTGAAGCTTTCTTT. The chain uses TRBV9 and TRBJ1-1; D gene unclear. This CDR3 comprises 14 residues. The V end was cut by 0 bases, the J end by 5 bases, with 11 bases between. Germline V gene lookup returns CDR1 SGDLS and CDR2 YYNGEE. Supplemented by reference TRBV9 and TRBJ1-1, the full variable domain reads DSGVTQTPKHLITATGQRVTLRCSPRSGDLSVYWYQQSLDQGLQFLIQYYNGEERAKGNILERFSAQQFPDLHSELNLSSLELGDSALYFCASSVGTLWTEAFFGQGTRLTVV.

The rearrangement joins TRBV19 to TRBJ2-1; 7 bases are a match to TRBD1. After removal of 2 bases from V and 4 bases from J, the junction contained 2 bases not matched to a gene. The CDR3 loop spans 14 amino acids. Germline CDR1 reads LNHDA; CDR2 reads SQIVND (reference sequence). This CDR3 reads CASSITGAYNEQFF. CDR3 nucleotide sequence: TGTGCCAGTAGTATAACAGGGGCATACAATGAGCAGTTCTTC.

This sequence joins TRBV5-1 and TRBJ1-2, with 7 bases lining up with TRBD1. The CDR3 runs 16 residues. Germline CDR1 SGHRS, CDR2 YFSETQ. V shed 1 base, J shed 4 bases, and the junction held 10 bases outside the gene matches. Here the CDR3 DNA reads TGCGCCAGCAGCTTGAGTGCTGGGCGGGACAGCTATGGCTACACCTTC. Its protein is CASSLSAGRDSYGYTF.